These 12 T cell receptor beta chains share one sample of origin, sequenced in a study of regulatory T cells in long-lasting Graves disease. Arm-PCR of CDR3 regions and iRepertoire HTBI primers were the basis on which TCR beta libraries were built. TCRdb used MiXCR to reprocess the multiplex PCR reads, holding one entry per CDR3 protein. The top ten hold roughly 7% of the sample, which has around 450,000 distinct CDR3 sequences, 20% to 25% seen once. Time point of the sample: persistent/refractory GD, antithyroid drugs over 5 years with positive TRAb. Making the TCR library involved RNA that had been extracted from PBMCs. The source was peripheral blood mononuclear cells (PBMCs), collected when the disease was refractory, from a patient treated with antithyroid drugs. The receptors derive from a female donor with Graves disease.

This clonotype was seen at least ten times. This sequence joins TRBV12-3 or TRBV12-4 and TRBJ2-5; TRBD2 aligns across 11 bases. The CDR3 length is 15 residues. The ends lost 4 bases at V and 0 bases at J; junction bases unmatched: 1. The CDR3 is CASSSGLADQETQYF. For the CDR3, the DNA is TGTGCCAGCAGTTCGGGACTAGCGGACCAAGAGACCCAGTACTTC.

This clonotype was detected ten times or more. This chain uses TRBV28 with TRBJ2-7; TRBD2 is a possible D gene (5 bases). The CDR3 covers 15 residues. The V end was cut by 2 bases, the J end by 0 bases, with 11 bases between. Germline V CDR1 and CDR2: MDHEN, SYDVKM. DNA for the CDR3: TGTGCCAGCAGTTTAATTCTCGGACTCTCCTACGAGCAGTACTTC. This encodes CASSLILGLSYEQYF.

The sample holds a few counts of this clonotype. This chain joins TRBV7-8 and TRBJ2-1; D not resolved. The CDR3 consists of 17 residues. The germline gives CDR1 SGHVS, CDR2 FQNEAQ. V lost 2 bases and J 6 bases, leaving 20 bases between the germline ends. The CDR3 is CASSLSFVGPAGNEQFF. CDR3 DNA sequence: TGTGCCAGCAGCTTAAGCTTCGTCGGGCCCGCCGGCAATGAGCAGTTCTTC.

This clonotype has at least ten counts. The V and J genes are TRBV28 and TRBJ1-5; D is possibly TRBD1 (5 bases). The CDR3 consists of 15 residues. Trimming left V 2 bases short and J 5 bases short, with 13 bases between. The germline gives CDR1 MDHEN, CDR2 SYDVKM. CDR3 DNA sequence: TGTGCCAGCAGTTTAATGGGGGTGGGGCATCAGCCCCAGCATTTT. It is translated as CASSLMGVGHQPQHF.

The chain joins TRBV28 to TRBJ1-2; D is undetermined. The CDR3 sequence is 12 residues long. Germline assignment: CDR1 MDHEN and CDR2 SYDVKM. The V end was cut by 3 bases, the J end by 10 bases, with 12 bases between. CDR3 amino acids: CASSLPPGPYTF. CDR3 sequence (DNA): TGTGCCAGCAGTTTGCCCCCCGGACCCTACACCTTC.

This clonotype occurred a few times. V and J are TRBV5-5 and TRBJ1-1; D gene uncertain. Germline V gene data show CDR1 as SGHKS and CDR2 as YYEKEE (reference sequence). The CDR3 has 13 amino acids. Trimming cost V 4 bases and J 3 bases, with 10 bases left between them. The CDR3 loop reads CASSMRPHTEAFF. CDR3 coding DNA: TGTGCCAGCAGCATGAGGCCCCACACTGAAGCTTTCTTT.

This clonotype appeared a few times. The chain is built from TRBV6-1 and TRBJ1-4; D unclear. The V gene lost 7 bases and the J gene lost 2 bases, with 8 bases spanning the gap. CDR1 and CDR2 (germline): MNHNS, SASEGT. CDR3 length: 13 residues. The CDR3 bases are TGTGCCAGCACCCCAAGGACTAATGAAAAACTGTTTTTT. Protein product: CASTPRTNEKLFF.

This clonotype has more than one count but fewer than ten. This chain connects TRBV7-9 to TRBJ2-7; no clear D. The CDR3 extends over 14 amino acids. The V gene's germline CDR1 is SEHNR and CDR2 FQNEAQ (reference sequence). V was shortened by 5 bases and J by 0 bases, with 11 bases between the two germline ends. CDR3 in DNA: TGTGCCAGCAGCCGAGATGGATTCTCCTACGAGCAGTACTTC. As protein: CASSRDGFSYEQYF.

The J gene is TRBJ2-1, the V gene TRBV28, with TRBD2 identical over 9 bases. J gave up 7 bases and V 3 bases, and 7 bases lay outside the gene matches. Per germline, CDR1 MDHEN and CDR2 SYDVKM. This CDR3 spans 15 amino acids. The CDR3, as DNA: TGTGCCAGCAGTTTCGGGGCGGGAGGGCCGAATGAGCAGTTCTTC. It codes for CASSFGAGGPNEQFF.

In this sample, this clonotype turned up many times. This sequence joins TRBV6-5 and TRBJ1-4; the match to TRBD1 covers 7 bases. CDR3 size: 14 residues. Germline CDR1 and CDR2: MNHEY and SVGAGI. Losses at the gene ends were 2 bases for V and 8 bases for J; bases not matched to a gene: 5. The CDR3: CASSYKGAGEKLFF. CDR3 bases: TGTGCCAGCAGTTACAAGGGGGCCGGGGAAAAACTGTTTTTT.

V gene TRBV27 combines with J gene TRBJ2-7; D is ambiguous. Germline CDR1 is MNHEY and CDR2 is SMNVEV (reference sequence). There are 14 residues in the CDR3. The V end was cut by 3 bases, the J end by 6 bases, with 15 bases between. The CDR3 loop reads CASSFGPASFEQYF. The CDR3 DNA is TGTGCCAGCAGTTTCGGGCCCGCAAGTTTCGAGCAGTACTTC.

This chain joins TRBV20-1 and TRBJ2-2, with 9 bases fitting TRBD1. The CDR3 is made up of 14 amino acids. Germline V gene sequence: CDR1 DFQATT, CDR2 SNEGSKA (reference sequence). Trimming removed 1 base from V and 7 bases from J; junction bases left unmatched: 4. CDR3 DNA sequence: TGCAGTGCTAGAGGGACAGGGGAGGGCGGGGAGCTGTTTTTT. Translated, it gives CSARGTGEGGELFF.